This T cell receptor beta chain was sequenced during a study of blood T cell repertoires in COVID-19. About the research overall: The United States, Italy and Spain supplied acute and convalescent COVID-19 samples. The analysed material was cDNA or gDNA that came from T cells, B-cell-depleted T cells, or PBMCs.

This CDR3 has 16 amino acids. Study processing details: Researchers report that nucleated cell counts were estimated from reference gene primer amplification. TCRdb's copy holds only in-frame clones and misses some; the assay was immunoSEQ multiplex PCR. The DNA was the basis for D and trimming; V, J and clone size are from that table. The sample yields 200,000 to 300,000 clones, just under 85% seen once. The specimen sequenced was peripheral blood. V gene TRBV21-1 combines with J gene TRBJ1-5; TRBD1 was called by the table and not checked on the DNA. TRBV21-1 is a known pseudogene. This receptor was taken from a woman of 80 years or more with acute or convalescent COVID-19. CDR3 sequence (DNA): TGTGCCAGCAGCAAAGGGACAGGGAGGCAGGATCAGCCCCAGCATTTT. Its translation is CASSKGTGRQDQPQHF.